A single sample gave rise to the 8 T cell receptor beta chains below, sequenced in a study of blood T cell repertoires in COVID-19. Some clones are missing from TCRdb's copy, which holds only in-frame ones; the method was immunoSEQ multiplex PCR. Here the sample spans 30,000 to 35,000 clones, roughly four fifths being singletons. Sequencing was done on a sample of peripheral blood. All receptors derive from a man older than 75 with active or convalescent COVID-19.

This clone was seen a handful of times. The chain has TRBV2 and TRBJ1-1; TRBD1 is a possible D gene (6 bases). V lost 9 bases and J 1 base, leaving 18 bases between the germline ends. The CDR3 totals 15 residues. Germline CDR1 reads SNHLY; CDR2 reads FYNNEI. The CDR3 nucleotides read TGTGCCAGTTGTGGTAGGGGGATACCGAACACTGAAGCTTTCTTT. Translated, it gives CASCGRGIPNTEAFF.

V and J are TRBV24-1 and TRBJ1-2; D is perhaps TRBD1 (5 bases). CDR3 size: 11 residues. Germline V lookup: CDR1 KGHDR, CDR2 SFDVKD. The V gene lost 5 bases and the J gene lost 6 bases, with 6 bases spanning the gap. In DNA form, the CDR3 reads TGTGCCACCAGTGCCAGGGATGGCTACACCTTC. As protein: CATSARDGYTF.

This chain links TRBV5-1 with TRBJ2-3, with D hard to call. The V end lost 5 bases, the J end lost 3 bases, and 16 bases lay between the germline ends. Germline V gene lookup returns CDR1 SGHRS and CDR2 YFSETQ. The CDR3 totals 15 residues. The CDR3 here is CASSSRPDPTDTQYF. In DNA form, the CDR3 reads TGCGCCAGCAGTTCCAGGCCCGACCCTACAGATACGCAGTATTTT.

The rearrangement uses TRBV6-5 and TRBJ1-1, with 7 positions matching TRBD1. Germline V gene sequence: CDR1 MNHEY, CDR2 SVGAGI. J lost 5 bases, V lost 6 bases, and 12 bases had no gene match. The CDR3 is 15 amino acids. The DNA for the CDR3 is TGTGCCAGCAGCGCAACCGGGACAGCGAAAACTGAAGCTTTCTTT. It is translated as CASSATGTAKTEAFF.

This clone appeared once. This chain connects TRBV20-1 to TRBJ1-2; possibly TRBD1 for D (5 bases). The CDR3 covers 11 residues. CDR1 DFQATT and CDR2 SNEGSKA come from the germline V gene (reference sequence). The chain's CDR3 is CMTRGLYGYTF. Written as DNA, the CDR3 is TGCATGACTAGGGGTCTTTATGGCTACACCTTC.

The chain joins TRBV6-5 to TRBJ2-1, with 8 bases matching TRBD2. The trim removed 9 bases at V and 8 bases at J, leaving 12 bases unmatched. CDR1 and CDR2 (germline): MNHEY, SVGAGI. The CDR3 contains 14 residues. The CDR3 region is CASNAGTRVDEQFF. In DNA form, the CDR3 reads TGTGCCAGTAACGCCGGGACTAGGGTTGATGAGCAGTTCTTC.

J is TRBJ2-7 and V is TRBV25-1; 13 positions match TRBD2. Germline CDR1 and CDR2: MGHDK and SYGVNS. The CDR3 has 15 residues. The ends lost 4 bases at V and 7 bases at J; junction bases unmatched: 7. CDR3 DNA sequence: TGTGCCAGCAGTGGCTCGGGACTAGCGGGAAGGGAGCAGTACTTC. It yields the protein CASSGSGLAGREQYF.

The chain has TRBV6-4 and TRBJ1-5, with D uncertain. The CDR3 has 13 amino acids. V shed 4 bases and J shed 5 bases, with 9 bases lying between them. Germline V gene lookup returns CDR1 MRHNA and CDR2 SNTAGT. For the CDR3, the DNA is TGTGCCAGCAGTGCCCAGGTCGATCAGCCCCAGCATTTT. The encoded protein is CASSAQVDQPQHF.